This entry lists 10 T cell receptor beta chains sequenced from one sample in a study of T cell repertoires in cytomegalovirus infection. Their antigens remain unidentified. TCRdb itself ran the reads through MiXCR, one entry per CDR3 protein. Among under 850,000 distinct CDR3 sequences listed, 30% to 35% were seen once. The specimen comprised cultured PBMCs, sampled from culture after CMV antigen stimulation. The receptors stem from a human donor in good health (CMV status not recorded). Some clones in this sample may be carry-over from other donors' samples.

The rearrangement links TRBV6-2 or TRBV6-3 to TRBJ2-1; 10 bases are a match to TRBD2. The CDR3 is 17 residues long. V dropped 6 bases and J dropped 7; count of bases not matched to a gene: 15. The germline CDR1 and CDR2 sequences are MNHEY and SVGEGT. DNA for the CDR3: TGTGCCAGCAGCACGCTGGGTCTAGCGGGAGTATATAATGAGCAGTTCTTC. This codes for CASSTLGLAGVYNEQFF.

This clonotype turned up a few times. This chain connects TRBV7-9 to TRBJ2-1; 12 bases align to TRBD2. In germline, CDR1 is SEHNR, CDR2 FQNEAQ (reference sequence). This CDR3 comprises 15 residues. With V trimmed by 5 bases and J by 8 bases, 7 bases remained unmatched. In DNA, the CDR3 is TGTGCCAGCAGCGCTAGCGGGAGGGCTGTAGATGAGCAGTTCTTC. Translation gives CASSASGRAVDEQFF.

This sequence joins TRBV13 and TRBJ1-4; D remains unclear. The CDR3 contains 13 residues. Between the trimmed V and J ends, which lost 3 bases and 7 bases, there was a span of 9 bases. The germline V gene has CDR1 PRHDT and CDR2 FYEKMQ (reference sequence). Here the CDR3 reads CASSLHRGEKLFF. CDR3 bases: TGTGCCAGCAGCTTGCACCGGGGTGAAAAACTGTTTTTT.

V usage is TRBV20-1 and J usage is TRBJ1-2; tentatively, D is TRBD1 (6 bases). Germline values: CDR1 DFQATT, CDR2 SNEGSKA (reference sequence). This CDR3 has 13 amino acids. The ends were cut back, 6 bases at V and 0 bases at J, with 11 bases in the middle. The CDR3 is CSARDTSNYGYTF. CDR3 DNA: TGCAGTGCCCGGGACACCTCTAACTATGGCTACACCTTC.

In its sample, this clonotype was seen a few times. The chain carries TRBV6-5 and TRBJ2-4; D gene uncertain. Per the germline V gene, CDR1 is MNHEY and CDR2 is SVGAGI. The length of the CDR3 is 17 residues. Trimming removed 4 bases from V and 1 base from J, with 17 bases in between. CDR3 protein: CASSSRSLNGAKNIQYF. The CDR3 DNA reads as TGTGCCAGCAGTTCCCGGTCACTCAATGGGGCCAAAAACATTCAGTACTTC.

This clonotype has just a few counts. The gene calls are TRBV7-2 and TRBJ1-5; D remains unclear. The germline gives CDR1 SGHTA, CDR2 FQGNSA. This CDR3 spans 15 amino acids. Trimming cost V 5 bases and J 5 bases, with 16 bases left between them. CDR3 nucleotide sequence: TGTGCCAGCAGCCCTCGGACCGTGGGTGATCAGCCCCAGCATTTT. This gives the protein CASSPRTVGDQPQHF.

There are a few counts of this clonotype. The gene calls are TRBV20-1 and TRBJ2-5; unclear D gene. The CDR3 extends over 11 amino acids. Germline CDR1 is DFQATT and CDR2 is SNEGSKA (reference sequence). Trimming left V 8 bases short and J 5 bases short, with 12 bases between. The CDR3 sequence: CSTPRHETQYF. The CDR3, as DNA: TGCAGTACCCCACGGCACGAGACCCAGTACTTC.

The CDR3 region is CSVGQWNGYTF. The DNA for the CDR3 is TGCAGCGTTGGACAGTGGAATGGCTACACCTTC. V and J are TRBV29-1 and TRBJ1-2; a possible D gene is TRBD1 (5 bases). The CDR3 runs to 11 residues. With 4 bases removed from V and 6 bases from J, the gap between germline ends came to 9 bases. The germline gives CDR1 SQVTM, CDR2 ANQGSEA.

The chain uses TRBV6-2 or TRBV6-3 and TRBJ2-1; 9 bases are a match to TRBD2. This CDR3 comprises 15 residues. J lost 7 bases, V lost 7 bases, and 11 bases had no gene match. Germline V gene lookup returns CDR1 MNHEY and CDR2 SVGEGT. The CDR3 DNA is TGTGCCAGCAAAACAACGGGACTAGCAGGGAATGAGCAGTTCTTC. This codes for CASKTTGLAGNEQFF.

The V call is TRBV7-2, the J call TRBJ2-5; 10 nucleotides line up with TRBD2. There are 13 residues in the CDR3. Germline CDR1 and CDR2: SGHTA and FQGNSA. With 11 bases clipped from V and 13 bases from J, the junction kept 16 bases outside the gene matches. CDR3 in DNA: TGTGCCTCCTCGCGGACTAGCGGAGGGGTAGCGTACTTC. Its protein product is CASSRTSGGVAYF.